This TCR beta chain was profiled in a study of blood T cells in healthy people across ages. The study, taken as a whole, reports: With age, beta diversity per million T cells declined roughly linearly, significantly by about 37.

The V gene's germline CDR1 is MDHEN and CDR2 SYDVKM. Unmatched junction bases numbered 17, after V lost 10 bases and J lost 0 bases. This CDR3 has 18 residues. A second PCR, run for about 7 to 11 cycles, used a sample-barcoded 5' primer plus a J-beta primer mix. TCRdb independently ran MiXCR on the 5' RACE reads; one entry per CDR3 protein. The profile shows over 950,000 distinct CDR3 sequences, 51% of them singletons. With regard to this clonotype: Its antigen remains unidentified.

The V gene is TRBV28, the J gene TRBJ2-1; TRBD2 agrees at 8 bases. Specimen: blood. The receptor comes from a woman in her sixties or seventies in good health. This chain's CDR3 is CAIRSGSPAPSSYNEQFF. The CDR3 DNA is TGTGCCATTAGAAGCGGGAGTCCCGCCCCGAGCTCCTACAATGAGCAGTTCTTC.